The present T cell receptor (beta chain) was sequenced within a study of T cells expressing NK-cell markers. Study details: Sorted CD3+CD56+NKG2C+, CD3+CD56+NKG2C- and CD3+CD56-NKG2C+ T-cell subsets were beta-chain profiled.

Remarks on this clonotype: Its antigen is currently unknown.

CDR3 length: 14 amino acids. Germline CDR1 SGHRS, CDR2 YFSETQ. Study-wide findings and caveats: In a group of about six donors, dominant NKG2C+ clonotypes represented about 1.0-7.5% of CD8+ T cells.

Making the TCR beta cDNA relied on 5'RACE template switching with UMIs. After re-calling the 5' RACE reads, TCRdb lists one entry per CDR3 protein, DNA absent. The sample has about half a million distinct CDR3 sequences. Source material: blood T cells: a sorted CD56 or NKG2C T cell subset, CD4+ or CD8+ T cells, or bulk PBMC T cells (not recorded which). The chain couples TRBV5-1 to TRBJ1-1; lacking DNA, the TRBD1 call made by TCRdb goes unchecked. The TCR comes from a woman aged 50 to 60 in good health. CDR3 amino acids: CASRAVGRVVEAFF.